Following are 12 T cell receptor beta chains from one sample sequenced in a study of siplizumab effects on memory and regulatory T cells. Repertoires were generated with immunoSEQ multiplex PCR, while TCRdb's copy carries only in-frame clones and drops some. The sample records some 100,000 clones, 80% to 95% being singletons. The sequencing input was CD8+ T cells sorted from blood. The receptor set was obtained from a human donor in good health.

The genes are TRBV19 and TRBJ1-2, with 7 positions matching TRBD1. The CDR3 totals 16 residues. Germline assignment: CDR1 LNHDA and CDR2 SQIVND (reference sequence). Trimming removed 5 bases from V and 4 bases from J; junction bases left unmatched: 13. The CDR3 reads CASSARQGAVRYGYTF. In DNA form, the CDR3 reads TGTGCCAGTAGTGCCCGACAGGGAGCCGTCCGCTATGGCTACACCTTC.

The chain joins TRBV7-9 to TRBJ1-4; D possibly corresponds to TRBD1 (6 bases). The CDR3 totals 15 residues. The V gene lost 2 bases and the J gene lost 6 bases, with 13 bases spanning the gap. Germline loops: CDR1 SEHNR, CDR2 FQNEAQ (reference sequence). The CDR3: CASSLLIQGYEKLFF. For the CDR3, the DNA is TGTGCCAGCAGCTTACTCATACAGGGCTATGAAAAACTGTTTTTT.

The CDR3 coding sequence is TGTGCCATCAGTGAGCCAGAGGGTACCGGGACTAATGAAAAACTGTTTTTT. It encodes CAISEPEGTGTNEKLFF. The V and J genes are TRBV10-3 and TRBJ1-4; no clear D gene. The V gene lost 2 bases and the J gene lost 2 bases, with 15 bases spanning the gap. Looked up from germline, CDR1 is ENHRY and CDR2 is SYGVKD. The CDR3 is made up of 17 amino acids.

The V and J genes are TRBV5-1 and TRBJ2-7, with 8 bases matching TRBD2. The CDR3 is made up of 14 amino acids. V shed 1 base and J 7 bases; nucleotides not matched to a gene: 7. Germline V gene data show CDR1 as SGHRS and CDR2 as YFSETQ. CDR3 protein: CASSLPAGVSEQYF. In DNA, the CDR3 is TGCGCCAGCAGCTTGCCAGCGGGAGTGAGTGAGCAGTACTTC.

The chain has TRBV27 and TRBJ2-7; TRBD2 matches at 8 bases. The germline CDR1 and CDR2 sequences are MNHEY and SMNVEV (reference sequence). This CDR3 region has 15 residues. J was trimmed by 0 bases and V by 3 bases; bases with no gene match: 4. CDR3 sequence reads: CASSLTSESSYEQYF. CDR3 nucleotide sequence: TGTGCCAGCAGTTTGACTAGCGAGAGCTCCTACGAGCAGTACTTC.

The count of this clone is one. The CDR3 DNA reads as TGTGCCAGCAGCCTGGGGTGGGAAGGGTCCTATAATTCACCCCTCCACTTT. This sequence encodes CASSLGWEGSYNSPLHF. The rearrangement links TRBV7-6 to TRBJ1-6; D is undetermined. The V gene's germline CDR1 is SGHVS and CDR2 FNYEAQ. The CDR3 length is 17 residues. The V gene lost 5 bases and the J gene lost 1 base, with 15 bases spanning the gap.

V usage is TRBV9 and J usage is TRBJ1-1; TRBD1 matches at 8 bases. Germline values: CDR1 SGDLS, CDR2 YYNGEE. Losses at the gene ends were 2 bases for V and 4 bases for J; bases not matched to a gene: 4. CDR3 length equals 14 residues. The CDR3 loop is CASSVGQGLTEAFF. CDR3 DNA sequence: TGTGCCAGCAGCGTCGGACAGGGCCTCACTGAAGCTTTCTTT.

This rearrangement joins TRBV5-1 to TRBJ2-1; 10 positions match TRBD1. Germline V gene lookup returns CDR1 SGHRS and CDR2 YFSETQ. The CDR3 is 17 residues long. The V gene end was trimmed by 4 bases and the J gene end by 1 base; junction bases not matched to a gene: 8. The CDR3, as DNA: TGCGCCAGCAGCCTGTGGGACAGGGGAGTATCCTACAATGAGCAGTTCTTC. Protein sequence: CASSLWDRGVSYNEQFF.

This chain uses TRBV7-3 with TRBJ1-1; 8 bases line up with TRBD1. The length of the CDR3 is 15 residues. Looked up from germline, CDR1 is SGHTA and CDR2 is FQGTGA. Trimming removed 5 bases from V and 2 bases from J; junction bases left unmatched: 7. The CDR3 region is CASSRMTGANTEAFF. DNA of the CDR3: TGTGCCAGCAGCCGAATGACAGGGGCAAACACTGAAGCTTTCTTT.

This chain's CDR3 is CASSVGSGRVNEQFF. As DNA, the CDR3 is TGTGCCAGCAGCGTAGGTAGCGGGAGGGTCAATGAGCAGTTCTTC. The chain carries TRBV9 and TRBJ2-1; 11 bases agree with TRBD2. V lost 0 bases to trimming and J lost 6 bases; unmatched junction nucleotides: 2. Germline lookup yields CDR1 SGDLS and CDR2 YYNGEE. This CDR3 comprises 15 residues.

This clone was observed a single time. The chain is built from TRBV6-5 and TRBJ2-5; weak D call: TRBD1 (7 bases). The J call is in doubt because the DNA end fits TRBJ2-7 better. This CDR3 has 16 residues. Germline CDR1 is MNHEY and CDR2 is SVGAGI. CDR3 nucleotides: TGTGCCAGCAGTTACTCCGGAGGGGCAGGGGGATACGAGCAGTACTTC. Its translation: CASSYSGGAGGYEQYF.

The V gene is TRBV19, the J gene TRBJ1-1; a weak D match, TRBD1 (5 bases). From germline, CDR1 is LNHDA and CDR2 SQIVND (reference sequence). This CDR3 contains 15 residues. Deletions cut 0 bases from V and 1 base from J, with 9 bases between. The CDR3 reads CASSIDDSKNTEAFF. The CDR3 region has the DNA TGTGCCAGTAGTATAGATGACAGTAAGAACACTGAAGCTTTCTTT.